This T cell receptor (beta chain) derives from a study of T cells in localized non-small cell lung cancer. Study results and caveats: Within adjacent lung there appeared a median around 57 of the top 100 tumor clones.

Concerning this clone itself: The antigen is undetermined.

Profiling relied on immunoSEQ multiplex PCR, and the TCRdb table lists in-frame clones only, not all of them. The table lists more than 1,500 clones, 20% to 25% of them singletons. The CDR3 contains 16 residues. Germline CDR1 and CDR2: MDHEN and SYDVKM. V dropped 5 bases and J dropped 1 base, with 14 bases sitting between them. The rearrangement uses TRBV28 and TRBJ2-2, with D hard to call. The sequence came from a woman aged 40-69 years with stage I lung adenocarcinoma. Source: normal lung tissue next to the tumor, taken before any cancer treatment. The CDR3 bases are TGTGCCAGCAGTGTAACAAGGGCAGGGAACACCGGGGAGCTGTTTTTT. Amino acids: CASSVTRAGNTGELFF.